This TCR beta chain was sequenced for a study of beta chain features in type 1 diabetes. Background on the study: Patient and healthy donor groups were alike in age, gender and cell yields. General study findings and limits: People with Type 1 diabetes carried modestly yet significantly shorter TCRB CDR3s in all four CD4+ subsets.

As every portion of the isolated RNA was reverse transcribed, the sequencing read expressed TCRB transcripts. Reads from naive, central memory and regulatory T cell samples averaged approximately 3.4 million. The method was immunoSEQ multiplex PCR; TCRdb's version includes in-frame clones alone and lacks a portion of them. In the table there are 300,000 to 400,000 clones, 9.6% of which are singletons. Every participating donor gave one draw, a heparinised blood sample averaging about 116 mL. The CDR3 is 17 residues long. V dropped 4 bases and J dropped 1 base, with 19 bases sitting between them. Germline V gene sequence: CDR1 SGHTA, CDR2 FQGNSA. Turning to this clone: Its target is not known.

V gene TRBV7-2 combines with J gene TRBJ1-1, with D maybe TRBD1 (5 bases). The sample taken for sequencing was central memory CD4+ T cells from blood. The TCR sequence derives from a man aged 25-45 years with type 1 diabetes. The CDR3 DNA sequence: TGTGCCAGCAGCTCCGGAATCCAGGGAGGCTGGAACACTGAAGCTTTCTTT. Protein product: CASSSGIQGGWNTEAFF.